This TCR beta chain emerged from a study of cytomegalovirus exposure and HLA in healthy donors. Study background: A subsequent analysis reported that the 95 to 150 validation repertoires were produced on the same platform that had also been used for the roughly 700 first-cohort repertoires.

Measured with immunoSEQ multiplex PCR; TCRdb has only the in-frame clones, and not every one. The data show over 200,000 clones, with around 88% seen just once and roughly 3% held by the top ten. A remark on this clone: Its antigen remains unknown.

The CDR3 has 16 residues. The study, taken as a whole, reports: Confirmation in vitro established that a few CMV-associated chains were specific for CMV antigens. While the bulk of TCR sequences proved rare, some public TCRs turned up in many donors. Researchers counted some 150 TCR beta chains as cytomegalovirus-associated.

The origin of this receptor is a young woman in good health and CMV-seronegative. Sequencing was performed on PBMCs. This rearrangement joins TRBV7-5 to TRBJ2-7; TRBD2 was called by the table and not checked on the DNA. TRBV7-5 is classified as a pseudogene. CDR3 DNA: TGTGCCAGAAGCTTAGCGACGGGACTAAATAGTTACGAGCAGTACTTC. This codes for CARSLATGLNSYEQYF.